Below, 21 T cell receptor beta chains from the same sample are listed, as sequenced in a study of identifying expanded T cells in peripheral blood. Method: immunoSEQ multiplex PCR; TCRdb's copy keeps in-frame clones and lacks some. The repertoire holds about 82,000 clones, with 80% to 90% as singletons. Material for sequencing was blood. The receptor source for this set is a person aged 18-69 years in good health.

The chain uses TRBV20-1 and TRBJ2-7, with D perhaps being TRBD1 or TRBD2 (5 bases each). The J call is doubtful: the DNA matches TRBJ2-5 better. Germline lookup yields CDR1 DFQATT and CDR2 SNEGSKA (reference sequence). The CDR3 is 10 amino acids. CDR3 bases: TGCAGCCTAGGGGACCGGACCCAGTACTTC. This codes for CSLGDRTQYF.

The CDR3 DNA follows: TGCGCCAGCAGCTTGGGGGGGACCTACGAGCAGTACTTC. It codes for CASSLGGTYEQYF. The V call is TRBV5-1, the J call TRBJ2-7; either TRBD1 or TRBD2 may fit D (5 bases each). Germline V gene data show CDR1 as SGHRS and CDR2 as YFSETQ. Trimming removed 0 bases at V and 2 bases at J, with 6 bases between. The CDR3 runs to 13 residues.

This clone was counted once. V and J are TRBV12-5 and TRBJ1-1; the D is unclear. The CDR3 has 17 residues. Germline CDR1 is LGHNT and CDR2 is FRNRAP. The ends were cut back, 2 bases at V and 4 bases at J, with 20 bases in the middle. CDR3 in DNA: TGTGCTAGTGGTTTGTTCCGGACTTCCCTTTCGACCACTGAAGCTTTCTTT. Amino acid sequence: CASGLFRTSLSTTEAFF.

This clone was seen a single time. The chain joins TRBV19 to TRBJ2-1, with TRBD1 matching over 9 bases. The CDR3 covers 16 residues. Losses at the gene ends were 3 bases for V and 6 bases for J; bases not matched to a gene: 9. The germline gives CDR1 LNHDA, CDR2 SQIVND (reference sequence). Here the CDR3 reads CASSMGKPGQGNEQFF. CDR3 bases: TGTGCCAGTAGTATGGGGAAGCCGGGACAGGGCAATGAGCAGTTCTTC.

A single count supports this clone. This sequence joins TRBV4-2 and TRBJ1-4, with D hard to call. Germline CDR1 and CDR2: LGHNA and YNFKEQ. The CDR3 contains 15 residues. V shed 6 bases and J shed 0 bases, with 11 bases lying between them. This CDR3 is CASRAGQTTNEKLFF. The CDR3 bases are TGTGCCAGCAGGGCCGGGCAGACAACTAATGAAAAACTGTTTTTT.

This rearrangement joins TRBV19 to TRBJ2-1; D possibly corresponds to TRBD1 (5 bases). CDR1 is LNHDA, CDR2 SQIVND, per germline (reference sequence). The V end was cut by 4 bases, the J end by 3 bases, with 10 bases between. The CDR3 spans 14 residues. The CDR3 is CASSKGHGYNEQFF. The CDR3 coding sequence is TGTGCCAGTAGTAAGGGGCATGGCTACAATGAGCAGTTCTTC.

This clone has only a few counts. The CDR3 region is CASSPTVRSGYTF. CDR3 in DNA: TGTGCCAGCAGTCCGACCGTTAGGTCTGGCTACACCTTC. The chain employs TRBV2 and TRBJ1-2, with D hard to call. The CDR3 sequence is 13 residues long. V gave up 5 bases and J gave up 7 bases, with 14 bases separating them. The germline V gene has CDR1 SNHLY and CDR2 FYNNEI.

The chain couples TRBV19 to TRBJ2-7, with TRBD2 matching over 8 bases. Germline CDR1 and CDR2: LNHDA and SQIVND (reference sequence). V lost 4 bases to trimming and J lost 5 bases; unmatched junction nucleotides: 4. The CDR3 is 13 amino acids. CDR3 amino acids: CASSSGGLNEQYF. DNA of the CDR3: TGTGCCAGTAGTAGCGGGGGGTTGAACGAGCAGTACTTC.

This clone was counted a single time. V gene TRBV11-2 combines with J gene TRBJ1-3; a weak D match, TRBD1 (6 bases). Deletions cut 1 base from V and 0 bases from J, with 13 bases between. Germline V CDR1 and CDR2: SGHAT, FQNNGV. The CDR3 covers 17 residues. Here the CDR3 DNA reads TGTGCCAGCAGCTTAGGAGGGGGTCTAAACTCTGGAAACACCATATATTTT. Translation gives CASSLGGGLNSGNTIYF.

The chain links TRBV7-8 to TRBJ1-2; D unresolved. Per germline, CDR1 SGHVS and CDR2 FQNEAQ. The CDR3 length is 16 residues. Trimming stripped 4 bases from V and 5 bases from J, with 20 bases between. CDR3 residues: CASSSSPTDLHYGYTF. The DNA for the CDR3 is TGTGCCAGCAGCTCTTCCCCGACGGACCTCCATTATGGCTACACCTTC.

The V call is TRBV30, the J call TRBJ2-7, with D tentatively TRBD1 (5 bases). The CDR3 consists of 13 residues. The germline V and J ends were trimmed by 5 bases and 3 bases, with 14 bases remaining between them. Germline V gene sequence: CDR1 GTSNPN, CDR2 SVGIG (reference sequence). CDR3 bases: TGTGCCTGGGAAAAAACTCAGGGCTACGAGCAGTACTTC. Translating it yields CAWEKTQGYEQYF. The entire variable domain, with the rest obtained from reference TRBV30 and TRBJ2-7, is as follows: SQTIHQWPATLVQPVGSPLSLECTVEGTSNPNLYWYRQAAGRGLQLLFYSVGIGQISSEVPQNLSASRPQDRQFILSSKKLLLSDSGFYLCAWEKTQGYEQYFGPGTRLTVT.

This rearrangement joins TRBV7-2 to TRBJ2-7, with 8 bases fitting TRBD2. Germline-derived CDR1 and CDR2 are SGHTA and FQGNSA. CDR3 length: 14 residues. After removal of 3 bases from V and 8 bases from J, the junction contained 9 bases not matched to a gene. CDR3 DNA sequence: TGTGCCAGCAGCTTTCCGGGACTAGTTTTACAGCAGTACTTC. Its translation is CASSFPGLVLQQYF.

V usage is TRBV5-1 and J usage is TRBJ1-2; TRBD1 matches 8 bases. The CDR3 sequence is 15 residues long. Germline lookup yields CDR1 SGHRS and CDR2 YFSETQ. V was pared by 0 bases and J by 8 bases, with 9 bases of the junction left unmatched. CDR3 DNA sequence: TGCGCCAGCAGCTTGGATCCCAGGGGGCTTGGGGGCTACACCTTC. Translation gives CASSLDPRGLGGYTF.

J is TRBJ2-2 and V is TRBV15; the D is unclear. The V gene's germline CDR1 is LNHNV and CDR2 YYDKDF (reference sequence). Between the trimmed V and J ends, which lost 1 base and 9 bases, there was a span of 9 bases. CDR3 size: 13 residues. CDR3 nucleotides: TGTGCCACCAGCAGAGGGGGATCTCGGGAGCTGTTTTTT. Translation gives CATSRGGSRELFF. The full variable domain, in which reference TRBV15 and TRBJ2-2 provide the parts outside the CDR3, is DAMVIQNPRYQVTQFGKPVTLSCSQTLNHNVMYWYQQKSSQAPKLLFHYYDKDFNNEADTPDNFQSRRPNTSFCFLDIRSPGLGDTAMYLCATSRGGSRELFFGEGSRLTVL.

The CDR3 is CASSYEPQGQPQHF. DNA for the CDR3: TGCGCCAGCAGCTATGAGCCACAAGGTCAGCCCCAGCATTTT. The V gene is TRBV5-1, the J gene TRBJ1-5; D unresolved. The CDR3 covers 14 residues. The V end lost 3 bases, the J end lost 6 bases, and 13 bases lay between the germline ends. The germline V gene has CDR1 SGHRS and CDR2 YFSETQ.

The chain is built from TRBV5-1 and TRBJ2-3; 9 bases are a match to TRBD2. Germline trimming cut 7 bases from V and 7 bases from J; bases unmatched to any gene: 13. CDR1 is SGHRS and CDR2 is YFSETQ in the germline V gene. This CDR3 comprises 15 residues. For the CDR3, the DNA is TGCGCCAGCTCCCTTGGAGGTAGCGGGGGAAATACGCAGTATTTT. Its protein is CASSLGGSGGNTQYF.

The J gene is TRBJ2-1, the V gene TRBV6-1; no firm D call. The V gene's germline CDR1 is MNHNS and CDR2 SASEGT. Trimming removed 0 bases from V and 2 bases from J, with 8 bases in between. The CDR3 spans 15 residues. The CDR3 protein is CASSEAAGPYNEQFF. As DNA, the CDR3 is TGTGCCAGCAGTGAAGCGGCAGGACCCTACAATGAGCAGTTCTTC.

V usage is TRBV9 and J usage is TRBJ1-4, with D unclear. Per germline, CDR1 SGDLS and CDR2 YYNGEE. V shed 3 bases and J shed 12 bases, with 12 bases lying between them. This CDR3 is built from 12 residues. CDR3 amino acids: CASSASFGQLFF. In DNA form, the CDR3 reads TGTGCCAGCAGCGCGTCATTTGGTCAACTGTTTTTT. Based on the CDR3 plus reference TRBV9 and TRBJ1-4, the full variable domain is DSGVTQTPKHLITATGQRVTLRCSPRSGDLSVYWYQQSLDQGLQFLIQYYNGEERAKGNILERFSAQQFPDLHSELNLSSLELGDSALYFCASSASFGQLFFGSGTQLSVL.

J is TRBJ2-7 and V is TRBV5-4; 8 positions match TRBD1. V lost 5 bases to trimming and J lost 5 bases; unmatched junction nucleotides: 6. The length of the CDR3 is 13 residues. Per the germline V gene, CDR1 is SGHNT and CDR2 is YYREEE (reference sequence). The CDR3 spells CASRDGQGNEQYF. CDR3 coding DNA: TGTGCCAGCAGGGATGGACAGGGCAACGAGCAGTACTTC.

This clone was seen a single time. The V and J genes are TRBV5-4 and TRBJ2-1, with D unclear. Between the trimmed V and J ends, which lost 2 bases and 0 bases, there was a span of 9 bases. The CDR3 consists of 15 residues. Germline V gives CDR1 SGHNT, CDR2 YYREEE (reference sequence). This CDR3 is CASSLTGGSYNEQFF. CDR3 DNA sequence: TGTGCCAGCAGCTTAACTGGTGGCTCCTACAATGAGCAGTTCTTC.

V usage is TRBV10-3 and J usage is TRBJ1-1; D is perhaps TRBD1 (6 bases). Trimming left V 2 bases short and J 3 bases short, with 16 bases between. Germline CDR1 is ENHRY and CDR2 is SYGVKD. The CDR3 length is 16 residues. CDR3 nucleotides: TGTGCCATCAGTGAGAATTTGGGGGGCTACCACACTGAAGCTTTCTTT. Amino acid sequence: CAISENLGGYHTEAFF.